This passage covers 14 T cell receptor beta chains from one sample sequenced in a study of identical twins. TCRdb recomputed calls from the 5' RACE reads with MiXCR, one row per CDR3 protein. The sample shows fewer than 800,000 distinct CDR3 sequences, roughly 6.6% of them seen only once. In addition, the sample was reused for a study of yellow fever vaccine responses in identical twins.

Source material: PBMCs. The receptor set was obtained from a woman in her late teens or twenties in good health.

Here the CDR3 reads CASSSPGVWTEAFF. The DNA of the CDR3 is TGTGCCAGCAGCTCGCCCGGGGTATGGACTGAAGCTTTCTTT. The chain has TRBV27 and TRBJ1-1; D ambiguous. Per germline, CDR1 MNHEY and CDR2 SMNVEV (reference sequence). There are 14 residues in the CDR3. V lost 6 bases and J lost 5, with 16 bases in between.

The chain joins TRBV12-3 or TRBV12-4 to TRBJ1-6; D remains ambiguous. This CDR3 spans 13 amino acids. The V and J ends lost 4 bases and 4 bases respectively, with 5 bases between them. CDR3 in DNA: TGTGCCAGCAGTTCCCAGTATAATTCACCCCTCCACTTT. Translating gives CASSSQYNSPLHF.

This clonotype was seen a few times. V usage is TRBV5-1 and J usage is TRBJ1-1, with D perhaps TRBD1 (5 bases). This CDR3 has 16 amino acids. Germline V lookup: CDR1 SGHRS, CDR2 YFSETQ. Trimming left V 1 base short and J 6 bases short, with 19 bases between. This CDR3 is CASSLREQALGAEAFF. The CDR3 nucleotides are TGCGCCAGCAGCTTGAGGGAACAGGCCCTGGGGGCTGAAGCTTTCTTT.

The V call is TRBV7-9, the J call TRBJ2-2; maybe TRBD1 (6 bases). The CDR3 has 16 residues. The germline V and J ends were trimmed by 6 bases and 4 bases, with 18 bases remaining between them. Germline assignment: CDR1 SEHNR and CDR2 FQNEAQ (reference sequence). The CDR3 bases are TGTGCCAGCAGGGGACCGGGACATGGGGTCACCGGGGAGCTGTTTTTT. Translation gives CASRGPGHGVTGELFF.

The table lists this clonotype with a few counts. The chain is built from TRBV28 and TRBJ2-1; TRBD1 matches 7 bases. J was trimmed by 5 bases and V by 3 bases; bases with no gene match: 13. The CDR3 extends over 17 amino acids. Per the germline V gene, CDR1 is MDHEN and CDR2 is SYDVKM. The CDR3 nucleotides are TGTGCCAGCAGTTTCTTATTACCCGACAGGGCCAACAATGAGCAGTTCTTC. It codes for CASSFLLPDRANNEQFF.

The sample holds many counts of this clonotype. The genes are TRBV7-9 and TRBJ2-7; D is ambiguous. V gave up 0 bases and J gave up 6 bases, with 12 bases separating them. CDR3 size: 14 residues. CDR1 is SEHNR and CDR2 is FQNEAQ in the germline V gene (reference sequence). The CDR3 protein is CASSLALPRGEQYF. CDR3 in DNA: TGTGCCAGCAGCTTAGCTCTCCCGAGAGGCGAGCAGTACTTC.

This clonotype was detected only a few times. The chain recombines TRBV20-1 with TRBJ2-7; TRBD2 matches 12 bases. The CDR3 sequence is 15 residues long. The germline V gene encodes CDR1 DFQATT and CDR2 SNEGSKA (reference sequence). Trimming took 3 bases from V and 4 from J; bases not matched to a gene: 7. CDR3 in DNA: TGCAGTGCTAGTGACCGACTAGCGGGGGAATACGAGCAGTACGTC. It translates to CSASDRLAGEYEQYV.

The genes are TRBV7-9 and TRBJ2-7, with 7 nucleotides matching TRBD1. CDR1 SEHNR and CDR2 FQNEAQ come from the germline V gene (reference sequence). CDR3 length equals 13 residues. Losses at the gene ends were 6 bases for V and 3 bases for J; bases not matched to a gene: 5. CDR3 sequence reads: CASRPGQNYEQYF. The CDR3 DNA is TGTGCCAGCAGGCCGGGACAGAACTACGAGCAGTACTTC.

This clonotype was observed a few times. The V call is TRBV18, the J call TRBJ2-7, with TRBD1 identical over 8 bases. The CDR3 is 14 amino acids. After removal of 4 bases from V and 7 bases from J, the junction contained 9 bases not matched to a gene. Per germline, CDR1 KGHSH and CDR2 LQKENI. The CDR3, as DNA: TGTGCCAGCTCACTAAAGACAGGGGTGAGTGAGCAGTACTTC. Translation gives CASSLKTGVSEQYF.

This CDR3 reads CASSPGGATGSYGYTF. For the CDR3, the DNA is TGTGCCAGCAGCCCCGGGGGGGCCACCGGGTCCTATGGCTACACCTTC. V and J are TRBV9 and TRBJ1-2, with D maybe TRBD1 (6 bases). Trimming stripped 4 bases from V and 4 bases from J, with 20 bases between. The CDR3 contains 16 residues. In germline, CDR1 is SGDLS, CDR2 YYNGEE.

The CDR3 DNA follows: TGCAGTGCTAGAGATCTGGTAGGAGAAAACACTGAAGCTTTCTTT. This translates into CSARDLVGENTEAFF. The chain couples TRBV20-1 to TRBJ1-1; no definite D call. Germline CDR1 is DFQATT and CDR2 is SNEGSKA (reference sequence). This CDR3 has 15 residues. V lost 0 bases and J lost 2, with 13 bases in between.

The chain uses TRBV4-2 and TRBJ2-1, with D tentatively TRBD2 (5 bases). The germline V gene has CDR1 LGHNA and CDR2 YNFKEQ. Between the trimmed V and J ends, which lost 1 base and 0 bases, there was a span of 13 bases. This CDR3 comprises 17 residues. The CDR3 DNA sequence: TGTGCCAGCAGCCAAGGTCTCGGGGTGTCCTCCTACAATGAGCAGTTCTTC. It encodes CASSQGLGVSSYNEQFF.

This clonotype was found many times. The chain combines TRBV12-3 or TRBV12-4 with TRBJ2-3; 14 nucleotides line up with TRBD2. V trimming: 6 bases; J trimming: 3 bases; junction bases outside the gene matches: 2. The CDR3 loop spans 15 amino acids. The CDR3 region is CASSRTSGGTDTQYF. The CDR3 DNA reads TGTGCCAGCAGCCGGACTAGCGGGGGGACAGATACGCAGTATTTT.

This clonotype has more than one count but fewer than ten. The germline gene is not matched at one end of the junction; a read error may be the cause. The rearrangement links TRBV13 to TRBJ2-2, with D perhaps matching TRBD2 (6 bases). This CDR3 contains 19 residues. Germline V CDR1 and CDR2: PRHDT, FYEKMQ (reference sequence). CDR3 DNA sequence: TGTGCCTGCAGCCACAGTGGAGGAGGGCTAATACGGAACACCGGGGAGCTGTTTTTT. Amino acid sequence: CACSHSGGGLIRNTGELFF.